The entry below describes one T cell receptor beta chain. The entry originates in a study of shared clonotypes between healthy human individuals. The authors ran the assay at deep level. Sequencing on ten immunoSEQ deep assay plates was performed for unsorted PBMC DNA. Sequencing was performed with immunoSEQ multiplex PCR; in TCRdb, only in-frame clones are kept and a portion is missing. Counted here are fewer than 600,000 clones, approximately 71% occurring once; the ten biggest clones make up around 11%. Germline V gene data show CDR1 as MNHEY and CDR2 as SMNVEV (reference sequence). The CDR3 has 14 amino acids. Between the trimmed V and J ends, which lost 6 bases and 2 bases, there was a span of 11 bases.

V is TRBV27 and J is TRBJ1-5; possibly TRBD1 for D (6 bases). This clonotype originated in a middle-aged woman in good health. Some clones in this sample may be carry-over from other donors' samples. Sequencing was done on a sample of PBMCs. In DNA, the CDR3 is TGTGCCAGCAGGAAAGGGGGTCGCAATCAGCCCCAGCATTTT. Translating gives CASRKGGRNQPQHF.